This T cell receptor (beta chain) was documented in a study of T cell responses to AZD1222 COVID-19 vaccine. Sequencing was performed with immunoSEQ multiplex PCR; in TCRdb, only in-frame clones are kept and a portion is missing. Seen here are about 110,000 clones, about 90% observed once, and the top ten hold 15%. The CDR3 spans 17 residues. The germline V gene has CDR1 MDHEN and CDR2 SYDVKM. V lost 6 bases to trimming and J lost 2 bases, with 20 bases between them. Some second doses came at about 4 weeks and others at about 12 weeks; these were pooled. The TCR originated in an adult who received the AZD1222 COVID-19 vaccine. The chain carries TRBV28 and TRBJ2-4, with D perhaps TRBD2 (5 bases). The specimen comprised peripheral blood, sampled 28 days after the second AZD1222 dose. As DNA, the CDR3 is TGTGCCAGCAGCTCTCTCTGGGGAGTTAATTCCAAAAACATTCAGTACTTC. Encoded protein: CASSSLWGVNSKNIQYF.